These T cell receptor beta chains were read from a single sample in a study of read filtering for tumor transcriptome and immune sequencing. TCRdb reanalysed the reads using MiXCR and keeps one entry per CDR3 protein. The sample shows 100,000 to 150,000 distinct CDR3 sequences, 13% of them seen only once. The sequenced sample was a population of CD138-negative cells sorted from bone marrow. These receptors were taken from a donor at least 40 years old with multiple myeloma. CDR3s include the opening cysteine and the closing phenylalanine or tryptophan.

J: TRBJ2-3
V: TRBV9
CDR3: CASNKATSPADTQYF

J: TRBJ1-1
V: TRBV4-1
CDR3: CASSRGTGVPEAFF

J: TRBJ2-7
V: TRBV19
CDR3: CASSIPKTGLDEQYF

J: TRBJ2-3
V: TRBV29-1
CDR3: CSVVSGRTDTQYF

J: TRBJ2-1
V: TRBV9
CDR3: CASSVTSSSRNEQFF

J: TRBJ1-4
V: TRBV7-8
CDR3: CASSRNTGGGEKLFF

J: TRBJ2-7
V: TRBV7-9
CDR3: CASSAGTAPSYEQYF

J: TRBJ2-1
V: TRBV7-8
CDR3: CASSLAAGGREQFF

J: TRBJ2-5
V: TRBV29-1
CDR3: CSVAQREGSLQETQYF

J: TRBJ2-5
V: TRBV29-1
CDR3: CSVEFDRKETQYF

J: TRBJ2-7
V: TRBV6-6
CDR3: CASSRQASTYEQYF

J: TRBJ2-5
V: TRBV5-6
CDR3: CASSWDRAKTQYF

J: TRBJ1-6
V: TRBV7-9
CDR3: CASSRLTGDFNSPLHF

J: TRBJ2-3
V: TRBV12-3/TRBV12-4
CDR3: CASSLGQTSGSTDTQYF

J: TRBJ2-1
V: TRBV10-1
CDR3: CASSELGAQAYNEQFF

J: TRBJ1-1
V: TRBV6-6
CDR3: CASRAQGWTEAFF

J: TRBJ2-1
V: TRBV29-1
CDR3: CSAGGGDYNEQFF

J: TRBJ2-5
V: TRBV7-8
CDR3: CASSGPSSGRETQYF

J: TRBJ2-1
V: TRBV12-3/TRBV12-4
CDR3: CASSNRAGTGHKGNEQFF

J: TRBJ2-6
V: TRBV4-3
CDR3: CASSQNPRKGTGANALTF

J: TRBJ2-5
V: TRBV20-1
CDR3: CSATRPRAEQETQYF

J: TRBJ1-1
V: TRBV6-2/TRBV6-3
CDR3: CASSPTGGEAFF

J: TRBJ2-5
V: TRBV10-3
CDR3: CATSPGQGQETQYF

J: TRBJ1-1
V: TRBV28
CDR3: CASSLWGSTEAFF

J: TRBJ2-1
V: TRBV6-2/TRBV6-3
CDR3: CASSPAGTGGREQFF

J: TRBJ2-7
V: TRBV5-4
CDR3: CASSLQQGALEQYF

J: TRBJ1-1
V: TRBV29-1
CDR3: CSVDGTGLSMNTEAFF

J: TRBJ1-5
V: TRBV6-1
CDR3: CASRGDSNQPQHF